This TCR beta chain was recorded in a study of somatic mutations in cytotoxic T cells in rheumatoid arthritis. Assay used: immunoSEQ multiplex PCR; TCRdb lists only in-frame clones, some missing. The table records roughly 13,000 clones, about 80% of them present only once. CDR1 and CDR2 from the germline V gene are SEHNR and FQNEAQ (reference sequence). Trimming removed 3 bases from V and 10 bases from J, with 13 bases in between. The CDR3 has 13 amino acids. The chain uses TRBV7-9 and TRBJ2-1, with D possibly being TRBD1 (6 bases). The receptor's source is an adult with rheumatoid arthritis. Sequencing was carried out using CD8+ T cells sorted from blood. CDR3 in amino acids: CASSFLGAQEQFF. The CDR3 nucleotides read TGTGCCAGCAGCTTCCTGGGGGCGCAGGAGCAGTTCTTC.